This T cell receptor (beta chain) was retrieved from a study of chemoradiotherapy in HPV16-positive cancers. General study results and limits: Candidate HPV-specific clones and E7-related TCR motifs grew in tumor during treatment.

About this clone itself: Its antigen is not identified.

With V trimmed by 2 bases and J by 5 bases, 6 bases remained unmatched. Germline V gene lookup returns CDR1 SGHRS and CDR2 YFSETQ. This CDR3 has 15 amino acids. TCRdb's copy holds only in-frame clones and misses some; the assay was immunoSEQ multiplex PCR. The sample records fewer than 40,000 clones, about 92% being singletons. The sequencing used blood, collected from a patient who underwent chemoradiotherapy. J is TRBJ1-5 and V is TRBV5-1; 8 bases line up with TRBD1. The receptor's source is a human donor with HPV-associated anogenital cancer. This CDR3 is CASSLGQGDHQPQHF. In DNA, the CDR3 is TGCGCCAGCAGCTTAGGACAGGGTGATCATCAGCCCCAGCATTTT. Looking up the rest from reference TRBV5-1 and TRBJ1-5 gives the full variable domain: KAGVTQTPRYLIKTRGQQVTLSCSPISGHRSVSWYQQTPGQGLQFLFEYFSETQRNKGNFPGRFSGRQFSNSRSEMNVSTLELGDSALYLCASSLGQGDHQPQHFGDGTRLSIL.